Given below is one TCR beta chain in context. The V end was cut by 3 bases, the J end by 2 bases, with 15 bases between. The CDR3 is 15 amino acids. Per the germline V gene, CDR1 is SGHDT and CDR2 is YYEEEE. The data belong to a study of blood T cell repertoires in COVID-19. Turning to the study itself: Sample material is recorded as cDNA or gDNA derived from T cells, B-cell-depleted T cells, or PBMCs.

Generated by immunoSEQ multiplex PCR, the TCRdb table keeps only in-frame clones and is missing some. The sample carries about 74,000 clones, roughly 88% recorded once. The V and J genes are TRBV5-6 and TRBJ2-7, with D possibly TRBD1 on 6 matching bases. The origin of this receptor is a woman aged 45-60 years in a cohort sampled during active COVID-19. Specimen: peripheral blood. CDR3 sequence reads: CASSWSQGPTYEQYF. The CDR3, as DNA: TGTGCCAGCAGCTGGTCACAGGGTCCGACCTACGAGCAGTACTTC.